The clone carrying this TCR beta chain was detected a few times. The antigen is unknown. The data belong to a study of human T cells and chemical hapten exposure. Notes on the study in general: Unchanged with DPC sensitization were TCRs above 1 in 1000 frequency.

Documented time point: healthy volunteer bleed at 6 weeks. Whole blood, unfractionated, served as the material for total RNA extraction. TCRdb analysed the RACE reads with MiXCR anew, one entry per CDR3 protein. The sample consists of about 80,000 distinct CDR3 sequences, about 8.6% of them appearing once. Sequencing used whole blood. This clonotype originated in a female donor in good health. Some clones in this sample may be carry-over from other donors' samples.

The CDR3 DNA follows: TGTGCCAGCAGGGAGGGACCGTCTTACGAGCAGTACTTC. Protein: CASREGPSYEQYF. The chain is built from TRBV27 and TRBJ2-7, with D possibly being TRBD2 (6 bases). This CDR3 spans 13 amino acids. Germline V gene data show CDR1 as MNHEY and CDR2 as SMNVEV (reference sequence). Trimming pared 6 bases from V and 4 bases from J, leaving 13 bases between.